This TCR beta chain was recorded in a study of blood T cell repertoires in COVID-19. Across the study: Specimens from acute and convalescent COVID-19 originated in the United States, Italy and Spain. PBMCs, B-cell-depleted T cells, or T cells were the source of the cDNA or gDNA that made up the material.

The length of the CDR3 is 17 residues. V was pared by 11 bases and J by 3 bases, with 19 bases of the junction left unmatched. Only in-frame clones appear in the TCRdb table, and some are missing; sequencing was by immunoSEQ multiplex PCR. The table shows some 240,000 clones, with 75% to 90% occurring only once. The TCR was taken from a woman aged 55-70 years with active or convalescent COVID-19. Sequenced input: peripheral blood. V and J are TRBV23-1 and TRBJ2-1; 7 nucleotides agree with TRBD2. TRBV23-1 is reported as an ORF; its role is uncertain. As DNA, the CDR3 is TGCGCCGCCGGGGGAATTAGCGGGCGGACCCACTACAATGAGCAGTTCTTC. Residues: CAAGGISGRTHYNEQFF.